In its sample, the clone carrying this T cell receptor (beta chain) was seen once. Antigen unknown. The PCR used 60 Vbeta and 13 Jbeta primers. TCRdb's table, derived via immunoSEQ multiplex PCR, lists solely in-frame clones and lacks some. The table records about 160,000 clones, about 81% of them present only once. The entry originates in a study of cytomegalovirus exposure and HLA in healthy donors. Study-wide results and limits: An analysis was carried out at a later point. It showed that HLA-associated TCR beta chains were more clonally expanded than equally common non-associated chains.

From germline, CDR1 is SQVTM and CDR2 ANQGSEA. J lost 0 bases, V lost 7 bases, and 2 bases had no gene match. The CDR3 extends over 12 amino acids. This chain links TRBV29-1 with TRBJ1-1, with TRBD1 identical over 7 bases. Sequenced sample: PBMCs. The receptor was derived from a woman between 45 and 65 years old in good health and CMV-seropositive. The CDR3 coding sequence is TGCAGCGCCGGGACAGTGAACACTGAAGCTTTCTTT. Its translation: CSAGTVNTEAFF.